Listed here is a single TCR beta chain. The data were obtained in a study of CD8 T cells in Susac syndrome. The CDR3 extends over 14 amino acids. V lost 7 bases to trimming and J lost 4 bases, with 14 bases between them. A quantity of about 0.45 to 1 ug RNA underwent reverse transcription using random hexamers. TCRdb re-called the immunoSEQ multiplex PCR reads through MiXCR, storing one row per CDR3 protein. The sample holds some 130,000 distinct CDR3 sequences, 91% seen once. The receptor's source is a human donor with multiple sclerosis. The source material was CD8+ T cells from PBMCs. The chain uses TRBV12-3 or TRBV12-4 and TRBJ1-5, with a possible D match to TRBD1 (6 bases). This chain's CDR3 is CASTSGTPNQPQHF. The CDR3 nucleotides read TGTGCCAGCACCTCCGGGACACCTAATCAGCCCCAGCATTTT.